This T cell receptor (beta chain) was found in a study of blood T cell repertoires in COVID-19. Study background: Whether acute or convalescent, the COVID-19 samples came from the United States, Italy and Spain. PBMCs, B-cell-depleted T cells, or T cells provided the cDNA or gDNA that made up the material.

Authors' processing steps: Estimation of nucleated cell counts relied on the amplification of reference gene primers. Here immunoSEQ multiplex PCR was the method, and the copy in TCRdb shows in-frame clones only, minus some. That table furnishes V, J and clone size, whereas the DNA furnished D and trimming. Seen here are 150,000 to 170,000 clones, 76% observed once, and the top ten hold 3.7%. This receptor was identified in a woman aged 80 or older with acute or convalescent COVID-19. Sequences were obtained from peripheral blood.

The CDR3 sequence: CASSSTGTPVTAQHF. In DNA form, the CDR3 reads TGTGCCAGCAGTTCTACCGGGACACCAGTCACTGCCCAGCATTTT. V gene TRBV6-5 combines with J gene TRBJ1-5; a possible D gene is TRBD1 (6 bases). The germline V gene has CDR1 MNHEY and CDR2 SVGAGI. V lost 4 bases and J 11 bases, leaving 21 bases between the germline ends. The CDR3 is 15 residues long.